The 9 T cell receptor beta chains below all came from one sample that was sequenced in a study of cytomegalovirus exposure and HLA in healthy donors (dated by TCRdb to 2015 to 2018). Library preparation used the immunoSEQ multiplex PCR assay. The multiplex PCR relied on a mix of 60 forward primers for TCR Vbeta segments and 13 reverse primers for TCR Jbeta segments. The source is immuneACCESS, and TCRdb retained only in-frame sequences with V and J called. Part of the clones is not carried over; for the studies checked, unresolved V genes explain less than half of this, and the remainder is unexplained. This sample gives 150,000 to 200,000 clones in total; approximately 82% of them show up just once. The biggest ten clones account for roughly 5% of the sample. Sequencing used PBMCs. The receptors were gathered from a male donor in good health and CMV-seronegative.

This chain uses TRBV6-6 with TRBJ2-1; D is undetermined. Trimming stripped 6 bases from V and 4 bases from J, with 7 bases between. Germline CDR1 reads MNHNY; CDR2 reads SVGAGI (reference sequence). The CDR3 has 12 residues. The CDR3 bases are TGTGCCAGCAGCCACTCTTACAATGAGCAGTTCTTC. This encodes CASSHSYNEQFF.

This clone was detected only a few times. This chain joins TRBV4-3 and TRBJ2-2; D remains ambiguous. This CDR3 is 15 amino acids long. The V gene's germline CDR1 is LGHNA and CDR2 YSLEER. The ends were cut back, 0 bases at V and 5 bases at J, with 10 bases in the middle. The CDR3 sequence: CASSQEVSGTGELFF. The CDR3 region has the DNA TGCGCCAGCAGCCAAGAAGTCTCCGGTACCGGGGAGCTGTTTTTT.

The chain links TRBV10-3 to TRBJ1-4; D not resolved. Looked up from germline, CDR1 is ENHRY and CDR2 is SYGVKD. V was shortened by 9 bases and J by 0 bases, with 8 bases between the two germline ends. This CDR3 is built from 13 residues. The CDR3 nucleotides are TGTGCCATATCACTCGCAACTAATGAAAAACTGTTTTTT. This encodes CAISLATNEKLFF.

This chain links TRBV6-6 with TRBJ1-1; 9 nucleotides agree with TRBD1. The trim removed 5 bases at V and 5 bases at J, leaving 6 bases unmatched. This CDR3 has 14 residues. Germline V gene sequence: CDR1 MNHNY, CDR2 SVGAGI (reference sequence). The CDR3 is CASSPGQGITEAFF. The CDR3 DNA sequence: TGTGCCAGCAGTCCTGGACAGGGGATAACTGAAGCTTTCTTT.

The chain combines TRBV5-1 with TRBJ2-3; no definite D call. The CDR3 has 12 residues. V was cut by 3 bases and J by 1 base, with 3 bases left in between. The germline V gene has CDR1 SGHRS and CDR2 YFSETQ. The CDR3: CASSSGTDTQYF. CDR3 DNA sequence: TGCGCCAGCAGCTCGGGCACAGATACGCAGTATTTT.

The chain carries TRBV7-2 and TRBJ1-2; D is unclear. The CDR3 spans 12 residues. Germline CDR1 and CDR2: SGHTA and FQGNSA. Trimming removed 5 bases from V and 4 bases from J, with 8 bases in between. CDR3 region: CASSPSTYGYTF. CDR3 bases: TGTGCCAGCAGCCCCAGTACCTATGGCTACACCTTC.

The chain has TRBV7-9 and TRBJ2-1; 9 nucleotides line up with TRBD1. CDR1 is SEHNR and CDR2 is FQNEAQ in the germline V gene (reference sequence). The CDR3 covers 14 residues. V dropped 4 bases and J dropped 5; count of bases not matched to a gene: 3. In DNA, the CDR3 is TGTGCCAGCAGCTGGACAGGGGCTAACAATGAGCAGTTCTTC. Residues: CASSWTGANNEQFF.

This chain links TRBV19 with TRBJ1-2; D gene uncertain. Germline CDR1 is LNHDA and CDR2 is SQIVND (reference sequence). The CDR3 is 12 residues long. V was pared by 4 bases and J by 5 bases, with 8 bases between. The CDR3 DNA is TGTGCCAGTAGTAATGGGCTTTATGGCTACACCTTC. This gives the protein CASSNGLYGYTF. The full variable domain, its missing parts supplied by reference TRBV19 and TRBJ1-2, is DGGITQSPKYLFRKEGQNVTLSCEQNLNHDAMYWYRQDPGQGLRLIYYSQIVNDFQKGDIAEGYSVSREKKESFPLTVTSAQKNPTAFYLCASSNGLYGYTFGSGTRLTVV.

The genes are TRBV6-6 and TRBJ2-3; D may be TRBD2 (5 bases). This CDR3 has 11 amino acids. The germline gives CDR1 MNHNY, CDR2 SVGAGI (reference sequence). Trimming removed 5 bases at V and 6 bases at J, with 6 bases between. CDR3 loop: CASSPGDTQYF. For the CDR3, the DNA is TGTGCCAGCAGTCCGGGGGATACGCAGTATTTT.